The 23 T cell receptor beta chains reported below all come from one sample, sequenced in a study of T cell responses to AZD1222 COVID-19 vaccine (dated by TCRdb to the early 2020s). The time point label here, explained by the study, means: baseline before first vaccination. Library preparation was by the immunoSEQ multiplex PCR assay. Not all clones reach the TCRdb copy of this immuneACCESS table, which keeps in-frame sequences only. Checked studies attribute under half of the gap to unresolved V genes and leave the rest unexplained. This sample comprises approximately 150,000 clones, 80% to 90% of them detected only once. The ten most abundant clones make up about 3% of the sample. This specimen consisted of peripheral blood, obtained on day 0 of AZD1222 vaccination. The receptor source for this set is an adult in good health.

The V call is TRBV3-1 (or the pseudogene TRBV3-2), the J call TRBJ2-5, with 8 positions matching TRBD2. Germline trimming cut 3 bases from V and 5 bases from J; bases unmatched to any gene: 8. The CDR3 extends over 15 amino acids. The germline V gene encodes CDR1 LGHDT and CDR2 YNNKEL (reference sequence). CDR3 coding DNA: TGTGCCAGCAGCCATAGGGCGGGAGGATCTGAGACCCAGTACTTC. This translates into CASSHRAGGSETQYF.

This clone was recorded only once. The chain employs TRBV5-6 and TRBJ1-2; D call uncertain. Germline values: CDR1 SGHDT, CDR2 YYEEEE. The CDR3 spans 13 residues. Trimming cost V 1 base and J 8 bases, with 12 bases left between them. CDR3 in DNA: TGTGCCAGCAGCTTGCGGGTTGGGGAGGGCTACACCTTC. Translated: CASSLRVGEGYTF.

This clone was seen a single time. This chain uses TRBV4-1 with TRBJ1-6; D not certain. Germline V gene sequence: CDR1 MGHRA, CDR2 YSYEKL. CDR3 length: 20 residues. Trimming took 2 bases from V and 0 from J, leaving 20 bases between them. The DNA of the CDR3 is TGCGCCAGCAGCCAATCGTCGGGGTGGCCGGCCAGCTCCTATAATTCACCCCTCCACTTT. This sequence encodes CASSQSSGWPASSYNSPLHF.

The chain couples TRBV2 to TRBJ1-1; D remains unclear. V was clipped by 8 bases and J by 1 base, with 11 bases between them. Germline values: CDR1 SNHLY, CDR2 FYNNEI. The CDR3 loop spans 13 amino acids. CDR3 region: CASGLRTNTEAFF. In nucleotides, the CDR3 is TGTGCCAGCGGATTGCGAACGAACACTGAAGCTTTCTTT.

This sequence joins TRBV6-2 or TRBV6-3 and TRBJ2-1, with D perhaps matching TRBD1 or TRBD2 (5 bases each). The CDR3 spans 15 residues. From germline, CDR1 is MNHEY and CDR2 SVGEGT. Trimming cost V 5 bases and J 4 bases, with 15 bases left between them. DNA of the CDR3: TGTGCCAGCAGTCCAGGTTGGGGGATTTACAATGAGCAGTTCTTC. Translation: CASSPGWGIYNEQFF.

CDR3 DNA sequence: TGTGCCAGCTCAGTGCTCTCGGGACAGGGTACGTCCCGCCCTGGGGCCAACGTCCTGACTTTC. Its protein product is CASSVLSGQGTSRPGANVLTF. V gene TRBV18 combines with J gene TRBJ2-6; 9 nucleotides agree with TRBD1. Germline CDR1 is KGHSH and CDR2 is LQKENI. The CDR3 totals 21 residues. The J segment lost 2 bases and the V segment lost 5 bases, leaving 19 bases of the junction unmatched.

V usage is TRBV5-6 and J usage is TRBJ2-7, with D possibly called TRBD1 or TRBD2 (5 bases each). Germline V CDR1 and CDR2: SGHDT, YYEEEE. The CDR3 covers 15 residues. V lost 0 bases and J lost 2, with 12 bases in between. CDR3 DNA: TGTGCCAGCAGCTTGGTCGGGACGGCTGCCTACGAGCAGTACTTC. Its protein product is CASSLVGTAAYEQYF.

The V call is TRBV6-5, the J call TRBJ1-2; D not resolved. The CDR3 consists of 12 residues. The germline V gene encodes CDR1 MNHEY and CDR2 SVGAGI. V lost 4 bases and J lost 6, with 9 bases in between. CDR3: CASSSSFNGYTF. The CDR3 region has the DNA TGTGCCAGCAGTTCGAGCTTTAATGGCTACACCTTC.

J is TRBJ2-6 and V is TRBV6-1; 12 positions agree with TRBD1. Per the germline V gene, CDR1 is MNHNS and CDR2 is SASEGT. The CDR3 is 17 amino acids. Germline trimming cut 3 bases from V and 3 bases from J; bases unmatched to any gene: 3. CDR3 nucleotide sequence: TGTGCCAGCAGTGAGGGACAGGGGGCAGTTGGGGCCAACGTCCTGACTTTC. It encodes CASSEGQGAVGANVLTF.

The gene calls are TRBV19 and TRBJ1-5, with TRBD1 as a possible D gene (5 bases). With 4 bases removed from V and 7 bases from J, the gap between germline ends came to 17 bases. The CDR3 length is 15 residues. From germline, CDR1 is LNHDA and CDR2 SQIVND (reference sequence). For the CDR3, the DNA is TGTGCCAGTAGTACCACCGAGGGGCGGGGGCAGCCCCAGCATTTT. It codes for CASSTTEGRGQPQHF.

The chain carries TRBV9 and TRBJ1-2, with D hard to call. The CDR3 has 14 amino acids. V was shortened by 3 bases and J by 2 bases, with 11 bases between the two germline ends. Germline V gives CDR1 SGDLS, CDR2 YYNGEE. Here the CDR3 reads CASSASTENYGYTF. CDR3 DNA sequence: TGTGCCAGCAGCGCTTCAACAGAGAACTATGGCTACACCTTC.

The chain recombines TRBV2 with TRBJ2-7; the D is unclear. The CDR3 extends over 12 amino acids. CDR1 and CDR2 (germline): SNHLY, FYNNEI. V shed 9 bases and J shed 4 bases, with 13 bases lying between them. The CDR3 nucleotides read TGTGCCAGTAAGCACGACGGGTACGAGCAGTACTTC. It encodes CASKHDGYEQYF.

V and J are TRBV5-6 and TRBJ1-6, with a tentative D call TRBD1 (6 bases). The CDR3 has 14 amino acids. Germline V lookup: CDR1 SGHDT, CDR2 YYEEEE. Trimming pared 4 bases from V and 6 bases from J, leaving 11 bases between. CDR3 in DNA: TGTGCCAGCAGCCAAGGGGGTCTTAATTCACCCCTCCACTTT. Translated: CASSQGGLNSPLHF.

The rearrangement joins TRBV28 to TRBJ2-7, with D uncertain. The CDR3 totals 14 residues. V was pared by 6 bases and J by 2 bases, with 14 bases between. Germline values: CDR1 MDHEN, CDR2 SYDVKM. As DNA, the CDR3 is TGTGCCAGCAGCCCTCAGAGTCCCCCCTACGAGCAGTACTTC. It yields the protein CASSPQSPPYEQYF.

This sequence joins TRBV11-2 and TRBJ2-2; TRBD2 agrees at 8 bases. V trimming: 1 base; J trimming: 1 base; junction bases outside the gene matches: 2. Germline loops: CDR1 SGHAT, CDR2 FQNNGV. The CDR3 sequence is 16 residues long. The CDR3 loop reads CASSLVLAGNTGELFF. CDR3 nucleotide sequence: TGTGCCAGCAGCTTAGTCCTAGCGGGGAACACCGGGGAGCTGTTTTTT.

The chain joins TRBV19 to TRBJ2-7, with 9 nucleotides matching TRBD2. This CDR3 comprises 15 residues. V lost 3 bases and J lost 7; bases outside the gene matches: 10. Germline V CDR1 and CDR2: LNHDA, SQIVND (reference sequence). The DNA for the CDR3 is TGTGCCAGTAGTATTTCTAGCGGGGCCCTGAGTGAGCAGTACTTC. This translates into CASSISSGALSEQYF.

The rearrangement links TRBV28 to TRBJ1-1; possibly TRBD1 for D (5 bases). Germline CDR1 MDHEN, CDR2 SYDVKM. The length of the CDR3 is 13 residues. V lost 6 bases and J lost 11, with 19 bases in between. The CDR3 sequence is CASSPHGGLRAFF. Written as DNA, the CDR3 is TGTGCCAGCAGCCCCCATGGGGGGTTGAGGGCTTTCTTT. The full variable domain, completed using reference TRBV28 and TRBJ1-1, is DVKVTQSSRYLVKRTGEKVFLECVQDMDHENMFWYRQDPGLGLRLIYFSYDVKMKEKGDIPEGYSVSREKKERFSLILESASTNQTSMYLCASSPHGGLRAFFGQGTRLTVV.

The chain has TRBV7-9 and TRBJ2-3; D is ambiguous. Trimming took 1 base from V and 2 from J, leaving 7 bases between them. CDR3 length equals 14 residues. The germline V gene encodes CDR1 SEHNR and CDR2 FQNEAQ (reference sequence). The CDR3 DNA sequence: TGTGCCAGCAGCTTAGTTGACCACACAGATACGCAGTATTTT. Translating gives CASSLVDHTDTQYF. Variable domain in full (rest from reference TRBV7-9 and TRBJ2-3): DTGVSQNPRHKITKRGQNVTFRCDPISEHNRLYWYRQTLGQGPEFLTYFQNEAQLEKSRLLSDRFSAERPKGSFSTLEIQRTEQGDSAMYLCASSLVDHTDTQYFGPGTRLTVL.

The chain recombines TRBV4-3 with TRBJ2-3; D ambiguous. Germline CDR1 is LGHNA and CDR2 is YSLEER. V lost 3 bases, J lost 8 bases, and 6 bases lay in between. CDR3 length: 11 residues. CDR3 loop: CASSHMITQYF. The CDR3 coding sequence is TGCGCCAGCAGCCATATGATTACGCAGTATTTT.

This clone is a singleton in its sample. The chain carries TRBV7-2 and TRBJ2-7, with 11 nucleotides matching TRBD2. The J segment lost 4 bases and the V segment lost 5 bases, leaving 7 bases of the junction unmatched. The CDR3 is made up of 15 amino acids. Germline V gene data show CDR1 as SGHTA and CDR2 as FQGNSA. CDR3 DNA sequence: TGTGCCAGCAGCGCCCTTAGCGGGGGGGCTTACGAGCAGTACTTC. It specifies CASSALSGGAYEQYF. The entire variable domain, with the rest obtained from reference TRBV7-2 and TRBJ2-7, is as follows: GAGVSQSPSNKVTEKGKDVELRCDPISGHTALYWYRQSLGQGLEFLIYFQGNSAPDKSGLPSDRFSAERTGGSVSTLTIQRTQQEDSAVYLCASSALSGGAYEQYFGPGTRLTVT.

A word on this clone: The same CDR3 can be traced to other DNA sequences in this sample. This chain joins TRBV5-1 and TRBJ1-2; tentatively, D is TRBD1 (5 bases). V was cut by 0 bases and J by 4 bases, with 7 bases left in between. CDR3 length equals 13 residues. The germline CDR1 and CDR2 sequences are SGHRS and YFSETQ. As DNA, the CDR3 is TGCGCCAGCAGCTTGGATGGGGGCTATGGCTACACCTTC. The encoded protein is CASSLDGGYGYTF. Full variable domain (outside the CDR3, taken from reference TRBV5-1 and TRBJ1-2): KAGVTQTPRYLIKTRGQQVTLSCSPISGHRSVSWYQQTPGQGLQFLFEYFSETQRNKGNFPGRFSGRQFSNSRSEMNVSTLELGDSALYLCASSLDGGYGYTFGSGTRLTVV.

The chain uses TRBV12-3 or TRBV12-4 and TRBJ1-1; D is perhaps TRBD1 (5 bases). There are 12 residues in the CDR3. Trimming took 11 bases from V and 3 from J, leaving 13 bases between them. For the CDR3, the DNA is TGTGCCTGCGGGGCAGGGCACACTGAAGCTTTCTTT. Its translation is CACGAGHTEAFF.

V and J are TRBV7-2 and TRBJ2-3, with D possibly matching TRBD2 (5 bases). V was shortened by 5 bases and J by 11 bases, with 23 bases between the two germline ends. This CDR3 spans 15 amino acids. The germline CDR1 and CDR2 sequences are SGHTA and FQGNSA. The CDR3 nucleotides read TGTGCCAGCAGCGCCTTTAGTAAGATCCAAGGGAGGCAGTATTTT. Protein product: CASSAFSKIQGRQYF.